Detailed here is one T cell receptor beta chain. Germline lookup yields CDR1 SNHLY and CDR2 FYNNEI. The CDR3 covers 15 residues. The V end was cut by 4 bases, the J end by 7 bases, with 14 bases between. This sample was taken from a study of cytomegalovirus exposure and HLA in healthy donors. Vbeta (60) and Jbeta (13) primers were used in the PCR. The protocol was immunoSEQ multiplex PCR, while the TCRdb copy is restricted to in-frame clones and leaves out a portion. The sample has around 97,000 clones, 73% seen once. The chain links TRBV2 to TRBJ1-6; tentative D call: TRBD1 (5 bases). This receptor was taken from a middle-aged man in good health and CMV-seronegative. Source material: PBMCs. Here the CDR3 DNA reads TGTGCCAGCAGTGTTGGGACCGCGGGGAATTCACCCCTCCACTTT. It translates to CASSVGTAGNSPLHF.